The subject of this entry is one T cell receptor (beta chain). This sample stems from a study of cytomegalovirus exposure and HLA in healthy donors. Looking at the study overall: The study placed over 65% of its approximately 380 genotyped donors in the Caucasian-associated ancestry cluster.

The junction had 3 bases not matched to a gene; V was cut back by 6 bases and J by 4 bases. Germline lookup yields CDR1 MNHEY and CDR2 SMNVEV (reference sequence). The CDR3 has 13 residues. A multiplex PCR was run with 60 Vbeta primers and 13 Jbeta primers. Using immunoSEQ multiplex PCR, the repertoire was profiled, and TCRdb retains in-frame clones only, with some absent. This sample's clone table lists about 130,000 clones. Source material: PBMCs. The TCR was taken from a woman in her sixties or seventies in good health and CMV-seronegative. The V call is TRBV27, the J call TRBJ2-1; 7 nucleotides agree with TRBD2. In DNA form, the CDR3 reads TGTGCCAGCAGACCTAGCGGATACAATGAGCAGTTCTTC. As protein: CASRPSGYNEQFF.